The TCR beta chain under discussion was sequenced for a study of blood T cell repertoires in COVID-19. About the research overall: The samples span acute and convalescent COVID-19 from the United States, Italy and Spain. In each case, the material was cDNA or gDNA derived from T cells, B-cell-depleted T cells, or PBMCs.

Authors' methods: The authors estimated nucleated cell counts from reference gene primer amplification. Assay used: immunoSEQ multiplex PCR; TCRdb lists only in-frame clones, some missing. V, J and clone size derive from that table, while D and trimming were established from the DNA sequence. Of about 240,000 clones listed, roughly 90% are singletons. V lost 0 bases and J lost 4, with 12 bases in between. This CDR3 is built from 16 residues. Germline V lookup: CDR1 MGHRA, CDR2 YSYEKL. In this sample, this clone turned up once. The chain combines TRBV4-1 with TRBJ2-2; TRBD1 is a possible D gene (5 bases). Sequenced material: peripheral blood. The TCR was taken from a man between 60 and 75 years old who had recovered from COVID-19. CDR3 nucleotide sequence: TGCGCCAGCAGCCAAGAAACTGACAGACCCACCGGGGAGCTGTTTTTT. Translating gives CASSQETDRPTGELFF.